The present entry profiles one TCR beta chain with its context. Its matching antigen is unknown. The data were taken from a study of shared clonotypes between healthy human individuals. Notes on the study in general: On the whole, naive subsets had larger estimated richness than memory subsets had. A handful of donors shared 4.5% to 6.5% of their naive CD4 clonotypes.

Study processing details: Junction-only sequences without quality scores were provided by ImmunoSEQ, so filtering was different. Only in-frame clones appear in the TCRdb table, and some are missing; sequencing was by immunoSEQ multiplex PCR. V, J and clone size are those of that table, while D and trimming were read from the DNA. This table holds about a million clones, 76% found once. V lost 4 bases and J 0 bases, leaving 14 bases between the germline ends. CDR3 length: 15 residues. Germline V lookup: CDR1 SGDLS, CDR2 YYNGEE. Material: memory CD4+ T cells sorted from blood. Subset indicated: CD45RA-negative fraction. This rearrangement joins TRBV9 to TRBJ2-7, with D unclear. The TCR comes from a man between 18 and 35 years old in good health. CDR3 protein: CASSSSPRSSYEQYF. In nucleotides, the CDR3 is TGTGCCAGCAGCTCTTCCCCAAGAAGCTCCTACGAGCAGTACTTC.